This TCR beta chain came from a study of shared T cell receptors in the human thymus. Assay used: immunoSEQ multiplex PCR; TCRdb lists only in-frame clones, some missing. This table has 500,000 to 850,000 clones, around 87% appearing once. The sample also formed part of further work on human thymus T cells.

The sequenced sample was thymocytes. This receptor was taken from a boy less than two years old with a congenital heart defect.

CDR3 sequence (DNA): TGTGCCACCAGCAGCGCCAACTGGACTAGCGGGAGGATAAACAATGAGCAGTTCTTC. Translating it yields CATSSANWTSGRINNEQFF. This chain links TRBV15 with TRBJ2-1; TRBD2 aligns across 14 bases. This CDR3 has 19 amino acids. Germline V gene sequence: CDR1 LNHNV, CDR2 YYDKDF (reference sequence). V trimming: 3 bases; J trimming: 5 bases; junction bases outside the gene matches: 12.